Listed below are T cell receptor beta chains from one sample, sequenced in a study of blood T cells in healthy people across ages. TCRdb reprocessed the 5' RACE reads with MiXCR, giving one entry per CDR3 protein. The table has 1.5 million to 2 million distinct CDR3 sequences, approximately 30% seen once. Material for sequencing was blood. The receptors shown here come from a woman in her thirties in good health. Both conserved end residues are part of each CDR3. A D gene is named only where the DNA matches it firmly. Clone sizes are given selectively: once, few, many, or a class where the clone is expanded.

V	size	J	D	CDR3	DNA
TRBV25-1	.	TRBJ2-7	.	CASNDSPGVEQYF	TGTGCCAGCAACGACTCCCCAGGGGTTGAGCAGTACTTC
TRBV7-2	many	TRBJ2-7	.	CASSSASDEQYF	TGTGCCAGCAGCTCCGCTAGTGATGAGCAGTACTTC
TRBV29-1	many	TRBJ1-2	TRBD1	CSVLQGSDNYGYTF	TGCAGCGTTCTACAGGGGAGCGATAACTATGGCTACACCTTC
TRBV7-2	many	TRBJ2-7	TRBD2	CASSFSGGEQYF	TGTGCCAGCAGCTTTTCGGGAGGCGAGCAGTACTTC
TRBV24-1	.	TRBJ2-1	.	CATSDPAQAKFF	TGTGCCACCAGTGATCCGGCCCAAGCGAAGTTCTTC
TRBV11-2	few	TRBJ2-7	.	CASSLVAPAYEQYF	TGTGCCAGCAGCTTAGTAGCTCCCGCCTACGAGCAGTACTTC
TRBV10-3	few	TRBJ2-5	.	CAIRDPRGRETQYF	TGTGCCATCAGGGACCCACGGGGGCGAGAGACCCAGTACTTC
TRBV6-5	few	TRBJ1-1	.	CASSYSEQGYTEAFF	TGTGCCAGCAGTTACTCGGAACAGGGATATACTGAAGCTTTCTTT
TRBV3-1	.	TRBJ2-1	.	CASSQELTAGRNEQFF	TGTGCCAGCAGCCAAGAGCTAACGGCCGGTCGCAATGAGCAGTTCTTC
TRBV5-1	.	TRBJ2-7	TRBD1	CASSPGQAYCEQYF	TGCGCCAGTAGTCCGGGACAGGCATACTGCGAGCAGTACTTC
TRBV7-8	.	TRBJ1-4	.	CASSPKMDSSHEKLFF	TGTGCCAGCAGCCCTAAGATGGACAGTTCCCATGAAAAACTGTTTTTT
TRBV29-1	few	TRBJ2-1	.	CSVGGQNEQFF	TGCAGCGTTGGAGGGCAGAATGAGCAGTTCTTC
TRBV5-1	.	TRBJ2-5	.	CASGLIQAVETQYF	TGCGCCAGCGGCTTGATCCAAGCGGTCGAGACCCAGTACTTC
TRBV29-1	many	TRBJ2-7	.	CSVDSWGEQYF	TGCAGCGTTGATTCCTGGGGCGAGCAGTACTTC
TRBV20-1	.	TRBJ1-4	.	CSALWTATNEKLFF	TGCAGTGCTCTTTGGACAGCAACTAATGAAAAACTGTTTTTT
TRBV11-2	few	TRBJ1-1	.	CASTLGGRGNTEAFF	TGTGCCAGCACCTTAGGTGGGCGGGGCAACACTGAAGCTTTCTTT
TRBV5-5	few	TRBJ1-1	.	CASSPNTAQAFF	TGTGCCAGCAGCCCTAATACAGCTCAAGCTTTCTTT
TRBV19	.	TRBJ2-5	.	CASSTRTGETQYF	TGTGCCAGTAGTACCCGGACGGGGGAGACCCAGTACTTC
TRBV28	few	TRBJ2-6	.	CASSLRGASGANVLTF	TGTGCCAGCAGTTTAAGGGGCGCTTCTGGGGCCAACGTCCTGACTTTC